This entry lists 8 T cell receptor beta chains sequenced from one sample in a study of cytomegalovirus exposure and HLA in healthy donors. A multiplex PCR was run with 60 Vbeta primers and 13 Jbeta primers. Clones were read by immunoSEQ multiplex PCR, and TCRdb kept only the in-frame ones, dropping some. The specimen's table records some 55,000 clones. Sequencing input: PBMCs. These receptors all come from a man between 18 and 29 years old in good health and CMV-seropositive.

The chain combines TRBV4-1 with TRBJ2-5; 8 bases fit TRBD1. The V gene end was trimmed by 4 bases and the J gene end by 5 bases; junction bases not matched to a gene: 9. CDR3 length equals 15 residues. CDR1 is MGHRA, CDR2 YSYEKL, per germline. CDR3 sequence: CASSPAGTGQETQYF. Written as DNA, the CDR3 is TGCGCCAGCAGCCCTGCTGGGACAGGCCAGGAGACCCAGTACTTC.

The chain joins TRBV19 to TRBJ1-1; the match to TRBD1 covers 10 bases. The germline gives CDR1 LNHDA, CDR2 SQIVND (reference sequence). The ends lost 6 bases at V and 2 bases at J; junction bases unmatched: 6. The CDR3 is 15 amino acids. The CDR3 spells CASRWGTGDNTEAFF. The CDR3 coding sequence is TGTGCCAGTAGGTGGGGGACAGGGGATAACACTGAAGCTTTCTTT. Full variable domain (outside the CDR3, taken from reference TRBV19 and TRBJ1-1): DGGITQSPKYLFRKEGQNVTLSCEQNLNHDAMYWYRQDPGQGLRLIYYSQIVNDFQKGDIAEGYSVSREKKESFPLTVTSAQKNPTAFYLCASRWGTGDNTEAFFGQGTRLTVV.

This chain uses TRBV5-6 with TRBJ2-5; 8 bases match TRBD2. The CDR3 covers 17 residues. Germline V gives CDR1 SGHDT, CDR2 YYEEEE. Germline trimming cut 5 bases from V and 0 bases from J; bases unmatched to any gene: 12. This CDR3 reads CASSPASGTSHQETQYF. The DNA for the CDR3 is TGTGCCAGCAGTCCCGCCTCCGGGACTAGTCACCAAGAGACCCAGTACTTC. The full variable domain, its missing parts supplied by reference TRBV5-6 and TRBJ2-5, is DAGVTQSPTHLIKTRGQQVTLRCSPKSGHDTVSWYQQALGQGPQFIFQYYEEEERQRGNFPDRFSGHQFPNYSSELNVNALLLGDSALYLCASSPASGTSHQETQYFGPGTRLLVL.

The chain links TRBV9 to TRBJ2-2; 10 bases align to TRBD2. The CDR3 runs to 14 residues. With 4 bases clipped from V and 4 bases from J, the junction kept 1 base outside the gene matches. CDR1 SGDLS and CDR2 YYNGEE come from the germline V gene. In DNA, the CDR3 is TGTGCCAGCAGCCCTAGCGGGAGCACCGGGGAGCTGTTTTTT. This encodes CASSPSGSTGELFF.

The rearrangement joins TRBV15 to TRBJ1-6; tentative D call: TRBD1 (5 bases). The CDR3 is 15 amino acids. Between the trimmed V and J ends, which lost 1 base and 10 bases, there was a span of 14 bases. The germline gives CDR1 LNHNV, CDR2 YYDKDF (reference sequence). In nucleotides, the CDR3 is TGTGCCACCAGCAGAGGATTAATGGGGGGATCACCCCTCCACTTT. Its protein product is CATSRGLMGGSPLHF.

The rearrangement links TRBV20-1 to TRBJ2-7, with 9 nucleotides matching TRBD2. Germline V gene sequence: CDR1 DFQATT, CDR2 SNEGSKA (reference sequence). The CDR3 sequence is 11 residues long. CDR3 sequence reads: CMMTSGYEQYF. The CDR3 DNA sequence: TGCATGATGACTAGCGGCTACGAGCAGTACTTC.

This clone is medium-sized (0.01 to 0.1%) by frequency. This chain links TRBV27 with TRBJ1-2; unclear D gene. V was shortened by 5 bases and J by 5 bases, with 6 bases between the two germline ends. The CDR3 is 11 residues long. Germline V gives CDR1 MNHEY, CDR2 SMNVEV (reference sequence). CDR3 residues: CASSEAYGYTF. As DNA, the CDR3 is TGTGCCAGCAGTGAAGCTTATGGCTACACCTTC.

The chain links TRBV5-6 to TRBJ2-2, with 11 bases identical to TRBD1. J was trimmed by 0 bases and V by 3 bases; bases with no gene match: 10. The CDR3 length is 19 residues. Germline CDR1 is SGHDT and CDR2 is YYEEEE. The CDR3 loop is CASSWDRGSTYANTGELFF. The DNA for the CDR3 is TGTGCCAGCAGCTGGGACAGGGGGTCCACGTACGCGAACACCGGGGAGCTGTTTTTT.